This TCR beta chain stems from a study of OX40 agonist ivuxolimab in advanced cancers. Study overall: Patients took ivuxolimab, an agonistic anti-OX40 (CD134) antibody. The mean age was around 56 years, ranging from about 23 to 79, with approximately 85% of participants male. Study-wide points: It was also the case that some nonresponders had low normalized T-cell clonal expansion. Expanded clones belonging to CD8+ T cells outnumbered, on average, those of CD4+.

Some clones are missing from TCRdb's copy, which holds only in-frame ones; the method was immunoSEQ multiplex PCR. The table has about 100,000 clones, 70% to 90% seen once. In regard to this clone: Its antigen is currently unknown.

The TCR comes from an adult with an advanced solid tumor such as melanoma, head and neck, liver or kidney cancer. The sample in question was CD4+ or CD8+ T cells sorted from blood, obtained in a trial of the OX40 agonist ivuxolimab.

CDR3 in amino acids: CASSQRLSGANVLTF. The CDR3, as DNA: TGTGCCAGCAGCCAACGGCTCTCTGGGGCCAACGTCCTGACTTTC. This rearrangement joins TRBV14 to TRBJ2-6; unclear D gene. This CDR3 has 15 residues. The germline V gene has CDR1 SGHDN and CDR2 FVKESK. The V gene lost 2 bases and the J gene lost 0 bases, with 5 bases spanning the gap.